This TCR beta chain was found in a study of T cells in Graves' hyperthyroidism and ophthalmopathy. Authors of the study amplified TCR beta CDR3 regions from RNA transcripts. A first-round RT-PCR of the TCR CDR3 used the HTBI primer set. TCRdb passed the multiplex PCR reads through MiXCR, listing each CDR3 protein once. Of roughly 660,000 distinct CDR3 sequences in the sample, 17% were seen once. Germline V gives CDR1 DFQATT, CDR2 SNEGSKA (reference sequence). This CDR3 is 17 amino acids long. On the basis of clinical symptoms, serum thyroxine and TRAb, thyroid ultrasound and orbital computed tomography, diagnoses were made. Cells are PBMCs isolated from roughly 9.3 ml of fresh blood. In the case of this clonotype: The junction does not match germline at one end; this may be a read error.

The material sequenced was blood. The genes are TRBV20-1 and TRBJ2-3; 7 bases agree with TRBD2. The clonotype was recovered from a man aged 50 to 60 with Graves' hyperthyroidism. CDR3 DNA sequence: TGCAGTGCAAGAGGGGTGAGGCTAGCGGCAACCACAGATACGCAGTGTTTT. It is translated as CSARGVRLAATTDTQCF.